This TCR beta chain appears in the sequencing data of a study of blood T cell repertoires in COVID-19. The CDR3 is made up of 13 amino acids. V gave up 1 base and J gave up 9 bases, with 10 bases separating them. The V gene's germline CDR1 is LGHDT and CDR2 YNNKEL (reference sequence). Profiling relied on immunoSEQ multiplex PCR, and the TCRdb table lists in-frame clones only, not all of them. The sample yields approximately 32,000 clones, just over 85% seen once. V usage is TRBV3-1 (or the pseudogene TRBV3-2) and J usage is TRBJ1-5; no firm D call. The receptor's source is a human donor in a cohort sampled during active COVID-19. The sequencing input was peripheral blood. The CDR3 sequence is CASSQGSRAPQHF. CDR3 coding DNA: TGTGCCAGCAGCCAAGGGTCCCGCGCGCCCCAGCATTTT.